These T cell receptor beta chains were read from a single sample in a study of blood T cell repertoires in COVID-19. Some clones are missing from TCRdb's copy, which holds only in-frame ones; the method was immunoSEQ multiplex PCR. The top ten clones hold 25% to 30% of a sample with about 120,000 clones, 87% of them seen once. Material: peripheral blood. The receptor set was obtained from a woman aged 65 to 85 with acute or convalescent COVID-19. Both conserved end residues are trimmed from each CDR3. The order of the fields is V gene, J gene, CDR3 protein.

v_call: TRBV30; j_call: TRBJ2-5; cdr3_aa: AWRSQGAETQY
v_call: TRBV11-2; j_call: TRBJ2-1; cdr3_aa: ASSLGGWDIYSYNEQF
v_call: TRBV11-2; j_call: TRBJ2-7; cdr3_aa: ASAWARNYEQY
v_call: TRBV29-1; j_call: TRBJ1-3; cdr3_aa: SVSHRGGNTIY
v_call: TRBV10-3; j_call: TRBJ2-2; cdr3_aa: AISAGAGELF
v_call: TRBV9; j_call: TRBJ2-3; cdr3_aa: ASSANRASTDTQY
v_call: TRBV10-1; j_call: TRBJ2-2; cdr3_aa: ASSDSGTSNTGELF
v_call: TRBV27; j_call: TRBJ2-5; cdr3_aa: ASSPSTGGRKTQY
v_call: TRBV6-1; j_call: TRBJ1-4; cdr3_aa: ASSEAVRGHSRREKLF
v_call: TRBV6-5; j_call: TRBJ1-6; cdr3_aa: ASISGTGNSPLH
v_call: TRBV9; j_call: TRBJ2-1; cdr3_aa: ASSARDEQF
v_call: TRBV4-1; j_call: TRBJ1-5; cdr3_aa: ASSLGTYSNQPQH
v_call: TRBV9; j_call: TRBJ2-3; cdr3_aa: ASSGRDNTDTQY
v_call: TRBV12-3/TRBV12-4; j_call: TRBJ1-1; cdr3_aa: ASSLEMNTEAF
v_call: TRBV28; j_call: TRBJ2-7; cdr3_aa: ASSSIYTRGY
v_call: TRBV5-6; j_call: TRBJ1-1; cdr3_aa: ASSYRQRTGFYEAF
v_call: TRBV19; j_call: TRBJ1-2; cdr3_aa: ASSMRQIYGYT
v_call: TRBV5-5; j_call: TRBJ2-1; cdr3_aa: ASSFSGGNYNEQF
v_call: TRBV5-1; j_call: TRBJ1-2; cdr3_aa: ASKALGAEVYGYT
v_call: TRBV27; j_call: TRBJ2-4; cdr3_aa: ARASGGAGAKNIQY
v_call: TRBV6-1; j_call: TRBJ1-6; cdr3_aa: ASSEQGGGRTNSPLH
v_call: TRBV1; j_call: TRBJ2-1; cdr3_aa: TSSPGLAGGLADEQF
v_call: TRBV3-1/TRBV3-2; j_call: TRBJ2-2; cdr3_aa: ASSQLGDTGELF